The 21 T cell receptor beta chains reported below all come from one sample, sequenced in a study of cytomegalovirus exposure and HLA in healthy donors. Method: immunoSEQ multiplex PCR; TCRdb's copy keeps in-frame clones and lacks some. Counted here are more than 75,000 clones, approximately 93% occurring once; the ten biggest clones make up about 0.61%. Sequencing used PBMCs. These receptors were collected from a man younger than 30 in good health and CMV-seronegative.

V usage is TRBV11-2 and J usage is TRBJ1-1; D uncertain. Germline V gene lookup returns CDR1 SGHAT and CDR2 FQNNGV. This CDR3 has 13 residues. V shed 5 bases and J shed 5 bases, with 12 bases lying between them. DNA of the CDR3: TGTGCCAGCAGCCCTGCGACGGGGACTGAAGCTTTCTTT. Translated, it gives CASSPATGTEAFF.

V usage is TRBV11-2 and J usage is TRBJ1-4; TRBD1 matches at 10 bases. Germline CDR1 SGHAT, CDR2 FQNNGV. The CDR3 length is 17 residues. Trimming took 1 base from V and 8 from J; bases not matched to a gene: 10. The CDR3 region is CASSLGVTGGAREKLFF. The CDR3 bases are TGTGCCAGCAGCTTAGGGGTGACAGGGGGCGCGAGGGAAAAACTGTTTTTT.

The rearrangement links TRBV27 to TRBJ2-1; possibly TRBD2 for D (6 bases). The CDR3 has 14 amino acids. V lost 5 bases and J 7 bases, leaving 15 bases between the germline ends. Per the germline V gene, CDR1 is MNHEY and CDR2 is SMNVEV (reference sequence). CDR3 DNA sequence: TGTGCCAGCAGTCCCTCTAGCGAGGTGAATGAGCAGTTCTTC. It yields the protein CASSPSSEVNEQFF.

The chain has TRBV5-1 and TRBJ2-1; possible D gene TRBD2, 5 bases. Germline V CDR1 and CDR2: SGHRS, YFSETQ. This CDR3 contains 15 residues. The V gene lost 0 bases and the J gene lost 2 bases, with 9 bases spanning the gap. CDR3 amino acids: CASSLEAAAYNEQFF. The CDR3, as DNA: TGCGCCAGCAGCTTGGAAGCGGCCGCCTACAATGAGCAGTTCTTC.

This chain links TRBV6-5 with TRBJ1-1; D unclear. The V and J ends lost 5 bases and 3 bases respectively, with 7 bases between them. CDR3 length: 12 amino acids. Germline CDR1 MNHEY, CDR2 SVGAGI. This CDR3 reads CASSQTYTEAFF. CDR3 bases: TGTGCCAGCAGTCAAACTTACACTGAAGCTTTCTTT.

The chain uses TRBV4-1 and TRBJ2-1; D is possibly TRBD1 (6 bases). Deletions cut 0 bases from V and 10 bases from J, with 13 bases between. CDR3 size: 14 residues. The V gene's germline CDR1 is MGHRA and CDR2 YSYEKL. CDR3 DNA: TGCGCCAGCAGCCAAGAATACCGGGACACCGAGCAGTTCTTC. Translated: CASSQEYRDTEQFF.

The chain combines TRBV30 with TRBJ1-1; D perhaps matches TRBD1 (5 bases). V lost 4 bases to trimming and J lost 2 bases, with 11 bases between them. CDR3 length equals 13 residues. CDR1 GTSNPN and CDR2 SVGIG come from the germline V gene (reference sequence). The CDR3, as DNA: TGTGCCTGGACCCCCGGGACTAACACTGAAGCTTTCTTT. Encoded protein: CAWTPGTNTEAFF.

The V gene is TRBV9, the J gene TRBJ2-7; 8 nucleotides line up with TRBD2. The J segment lost 4 bases and the V segment lost 3 bases, leaving 3 bases of the junction unmatched. The germline V gene has CDR1 SGDLS and CDR2 YYNGEE. There are 13 residues in the CDR3. CDR3 loop: CASSAGGAYEQYF. The CDR3 bases are TGTGCCAGCAGCGCGGGAGGGGCTTACGAGCAGTACTTC.

The V call is TRBV7-2, the J call TRBJ2-3; 8 bases are a match to TRBD1. The germline CDR1 and CDR2 sequences are SGHTA and FQGNSA. The junction had 1 base not matched to a gene; V was cut back by 5 bases and J by 0 bases. CDR3 length: 14 amino acids. The CDR3 here is CASSRDRSTDTQYF. CDR3 coding DNA: TGTGCCAGCAGCCGGGACAGGAGCACAGATACGCAGTATTTT. Using reference TRBV7-2 and TRBJ2-3 for the parts outside the CDR3, the full variable domain is GAGVSQSPSNKVTEKGKDVELRCDPISGHTALYWYRQSLGQGLEFLIYFQGNSAPDKSGLPSDRFSAERTGGSVSTLTIQRTQQEDSAVYLCASSRDRSTDTQYFGPGTRLTVL.

The V call is TRBV21-1, the J call TRBJ2-7; the table's D call TRBD1 went unverified against the DNA. TRBV21-1 is a listed pseudogene. The CDR3 sequence is 18 residues long. In DNA, the CDR3 is TGTGCCAGCAGCAAAAAGGGCGCCTACCGGGACAGGGGTTACGAGCAGTACTTC. It specifies CASSKKGAYRDRGYEQYF.

The chain is built from TRBV13 and TRBJ2-1; 10 bases map to TRBD2. CDR3 length: 16 amino acids. Germline trimming cut 2 bases from V and 3 bases from J; bases unmatched to any gene: 4. Germline V gene sequence: CDR1 PRHDT, CDR2 FYEKMQ (reference sequence). In DNA form, the CDR3 reads TGTGCCAGCAGCTTACGGACTAGCGGCCACTACAATGAGCAGTTCTTC. Its translation is CASSLRTSGHYNEQFF.

The rearrangement links TRBV4-1 to TRBJ2-5; 7 nucleotides align to TRBD2. V lost 2 bases to trimming and J lost 3 bases; unmatched junction nucleotides: 6. The CDR3 loop spans 15 amino acids. Per germline, CDR1 MGHRA and CDR2 YSYEKL. In DNA form, the CDR3 reads TGCGCCAGCAGCCAAATTGGAACTAGCGAAGAGACCCAGTACTTC. Amino acid sequence: CASSQIGTSEETQYF.

The CDR3 region has the DNA TGTGCCAGCAGCTTGCGAGGAAGACAGGTCCTCCACCACACTGAAGCTTTCTTT. This gives the protein CASSLRGRQVLHHTEAFF. The rearrangement joins TRBV5-5 to TRBJ1-1; D possibly corresponds to TRBD1 (6 bases). CDR3 length: 18 residues. In germline, CDR1 is SGHKS, CDR2 YYEKEE (reference sequence). The V gene lost 1 base and the J gene lost 3 bases, with 22 bases spanning the gap.

This sequence joins TRBV30 and TRBJ1-2; perhaps TRBD1 as D (5 bases). V shed 6 bases and J shed 6 bases, with 11 bases lying between them. Germline assignment: CDR1 GTSNPN and CDR2 SVGIG (reference sequence). The CDR3 is 11 amino acids. CDR3 in amino acids: CACPGVDGYTF. The CDR3 DNA sequence: TGTGCCTGCCCGGGGGTTGATGGCTACACCTTC.

The chain is built from TRBV19 and TRBJ1-6, with 10 bases that match TRBD1. Germline V CDR1 and CDR2: LNHDA, SQIVND (reference sequence). The length of the CDR3 is 15 residues. Germline trimming cut 3 bases from V and 10 bases from J; bases unmatched to any gene: 6. The CDR3 coding sequence is TGTGCCAGTAGTATGACCGGGACAGGGGCCTCACCCCTCCACTTT. Protein sequence: CASSMTGTGASPLHF. The whole variable domain, remainder taken from reference TRBV19 and TRBJ1-6, is DGGITQSPKYLFRKEGQNVTLSCEQNLNHDAMYWYRQDPGQGLRLIYYSQIVNDFQKGDIAEGYSVSREKKESFPLTVTSAQKNPTAFYLCASSMTGTGASPLHFGNGTRLTVT.

A few counts support this clone. V is TRBV6-5 and J is TRBJ1-1; D gene unclear. V lost 6 bases and J 1 base, leaving 9 bases between the germline ends. The CDR3 sequence is 13 residues long. CDR1 MNHEY and CDR2 SVGAGI come from the germline V gene. Written as DNA, the CDR3 is TGTGCCAGCAGCGCGGCCGGGAACACTGAAGCTTTCTTT. Translating gives CASSAAGNTEAFF.

The genes are TRBV28 and TRBJ2-1; 11 positions agree with TRBD2. The CDR3 sequence is 14 residues long. The junction had 7 bases not matched to a gene; V was cut back by 6 bases and J by 9 bases. CDR1 is MDHEN and CDR2 is SYDVKM in the germline V gene. In DNA, the CDR3 is TGTGCCAGCAGGCTTAGCGGGAGGGTCGGTGAGCAGTTCTTC. As protein: CASRLSGRVGEQFF. Full variable domain (outside the CDR3, taken from reference TRBV28 and TRBJ2-1): DVKVTQSSRYLVKRTGEKVFLECVQDMDHENMFWYRQDPGLGLRLIYFSYDVKMKEKGDIPEGYSVSREKKERFSLILESASTNQTSMYLCASRLSGRVGEQFFGPGTRLTVL.

Written as DNA, the CDR3 is TGTGCCAGTAGTACGGCCGGGGGTGACTATGGCTACACCTTC. The encoded protein is CASSTAGGDYGYTF. The rearrangement uses TRBV19 and TRBJ1-2; D is perhaps TRBD1 (5 bases). This CDR3 spans 14 amino acids. Germline CDR1 LNHDA, CDR2 SQIVND (reference sequence). The V end was cut by 4 bases, the J end by 3 bases, with 12 bases between.

V and J are TRBV27 and TRBJ2-7; 8 bases fit TRBD2. Germline values: CDR1 MNHEY, CDR2 SMNVEV (reference sequence). CDR3 length: 13 amino acids. The V segment lost 7 bases and the J segment 2 bases; nucleotides outside the gene matches: 4. CDR3 in amino acids: CASTGGETYEQYF. In nucleotides, the CDR3 is TGTGCCAGCACGGGGGGGGAGACCTACGAGCAGTACTTC.

The chain joins TRBV6-5 to TRBJ2-1; a weak D match, TRBD1 (6 bases). The germline V and J ends were trimmed by 2 bases and 8 bases, with 16 bases remaining between them. The germline V gene has CDR1 MNHEY and CDR2 SVGAGI. This CDR3 has 15 residues. DNA of the CDR3: TGTGCCAGCAGTTACAGCGGACAGCTCTCCGATGAGCAGTTCTTC. This sequence encodes CASSYSGQLSDEQFF.

The rearrangement joins TRBV7-2 to TRBJ1-3, with 7 positions matching TRBD1. V lost 4 bases to trimming and J lost 2 bases; unmatched junction nucleotides: 2. The length of the CDR3 is 14 residues. Germline loops: CDR1 SGHTA, CDR2 FQGNSA. CDR3 amino acids: CASSSGQPGNTIYF. Written as DNA, the CDR3 is TGTGCCAGCAGCTCGGGACAGCCTGGAAACACCATATATTTT.